This T cell receptor beta chain came from a study of identical twins. In TCRdb, the 5' RACE reads were re-called with MiXCR into one record per CDR3 protein. Of 450,000 to 600,000 distinct CDR3 sequences detected, approximately 20% appear once; the ten largest clones hold approximately 0.5%. This clonotype was seen only once. The target antigen is unknown. Germline CDR1 SNHLY, CDR2 FYNNEI. The V gene lost 8 bases and the J gene lost 5 bases, with 12 bases spanning the gap. This CDR3 spans 13 amino acids. Study-wide findings and caveats: There was an excess of low generation probability in the out-of-frame alpha sequences that twins shared. Conclusions rested on cross-sectional statistics rather than following the same donors.

These sequences were also reported in another study, on yellow fever vaccine responses in identical twins. That paper states: Twins showed a vaccine T cell response that reportedly seemed partly convergent, partly personalized.

Source material: CD4+ T cells sorted from blood. The receptor's source is a woman in her late teens or twenties in good health. The genes are TRBV2 and TRBJ2-2; no reliable D call. The chain's CDR3 is CASQKGRTGELFF. DNA of the CDR3: TGTGCCAGCCAAAAGGGAAGGACCGGGGAGCTGTTTTTT.